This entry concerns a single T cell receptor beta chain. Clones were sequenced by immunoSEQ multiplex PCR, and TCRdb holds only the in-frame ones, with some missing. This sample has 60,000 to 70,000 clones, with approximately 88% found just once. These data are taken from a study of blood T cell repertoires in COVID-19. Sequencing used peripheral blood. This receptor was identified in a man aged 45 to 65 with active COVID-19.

The CDR3 DNA sequence: TGTGCCAGTAGTATTATGGGGGGTAGGTGGTCCAATCAGCCCCAGCATTTT. This encodes CASSIMGGRWSNQPQHF. V is TRBV19 and J is TRBJ1-5; tentatively, D is TRBD1 (5 bases). Germline CDR1 and CDR2: LNHDA and SQIVND (reference sequence). The CDR3 runs 17 residues. V was cut by 3 bases and J by 3 bases, with 18 bases left in between. Using reference TRBV19 and TRBJ1-5 for the parts outside the CDR3, the full variable domain is DGGITQSPKYLFRKEGQNVTLSCEQNLNHDAMYWYRQDPGQGLRLIYYSQIVNDFQKGDIAEGYSVSREKKESFPLTVTSAQKNPTAFYLCASSIMGGRWSNQPQHFGDGTRLSIL.